The 13 T cell receptor beta chains given below trace back to one sample, sequenced in a study of blood T cells in healthy people across ages. Using a J-beta primer mix together with a sample-barcoded 5' primer, a second PCR was run for roughly 7 to 11 cycles. One entry per CDR3 protein, called by TCRdb with MiXCR from the 5' RACE reads. The repertoire holds hundreds of thousands of distinct CDR3 sequences, with 20% to 25% as singletons. Sample: blood. The receptors stem from a man aged 70-80 years in good health.

The chain is built from TRBV5-1 and TRBJ2-5; maybe TRBD1 (6 bases). CDR3 size: 15 residues. V was clipped by 3 bases and J by 0 bases, with 12 bases between them. Germline V gene data show CDR1 as SGHRS and CDR2 as YFSETQ. CDR3 coding DNA: TGCGCCAGCAGCTCCGGGACACTCTACCAAGAGACCCAGTACTTC. Residues: CASSSGTLYQETQYF.

There are a few counts of this clonotype. V usage is TRBV3-1 and J usage is TRBJ2-1; TRBD2 agrees at 7 bases. Germline CDR1 LGHDT, CDR2 YNNKEL (reference sequence). The CDR3 loop spans 15 amino acids. Losses at the gene ends were 7 bases for V and 7 bases for J; bases not matched to a gene: 13. The CDR3 coding sequence is TGTGCCAGCAACCAGCATAGCGGGCCCCCGAATGAGCAGTTCTTC. It translates to CASNQHSGPPNEQFF.

This clonotype has a handful of counts. The J gene is TRBJ2-5, the V gene TRBV7-6; D possibly corresponds to TRBD2 (5 bases). The last part of the DNA fits TRBJ2-7 better; the J call may be wrong. The CDR3 contains 15 residues. Germline lookup yields CDR1 SGHVS and CDR2 FNYEAQ. CDR3 nucleotide sequence: TGTGCCAGCAGCTTAGAGATGGCTAGCAAGAACGAGCAGTACTTC. It codes for CASSLEMASKNEQYF.

Of note for this clonotype: The conserved phenylalanine or tryptophan normally closing the CDR3 is absent here, so this likely arose from a read error. The V gene is TRBV7-2, the J gene TRBJ2-5; 7 bases fit TRBD2. Near its end, the DNA agrees better with TRBJ2-7, so the J call may be wrong. In germline, CDR1 is SGHTA, CDR2 FQGNSA. CDR3 size: 14 residues. CDR3 in amino acids: CASSLLAGAYEQYL. In DNA form, the CDR3 reads TGTGCCAGCAGCTTATTAGCGGGTGCCTACGAGCAGTACCTC.

This clonotype was seen at least ten times. The chain uses TRBV5-1 and TRBJ2-1, with 13 positions matching TRBD2. The CDR3 has 14 amino acids. Germline V gene sequence: CDR1 SGHRS, CDR2 YFSETQ. The V segment lost 4 bases and the J segment 8 bases; nucleotides outside the gene matches: 3. The chain's CDR3 is CASSDTSGRDEQFF. CDR3 nucleotide sequence: TGCGCCAGCAGCGATACTAGCGGGAGGGATGAGCAGTTCTTC.

This chain links TRBV11-2 with TRBJ2-3, with TRBD2 matching 9 bases. Germline V gene lookup returns CDR1 SGHAT and CDR2 FQNNGV. J was trimmed by 7 bases and V by 1 base; bases with no gene match: 6. This CDR3 has 15 amino acids. CDR3 DNA: TGTGCCAGCAGCTTAGGCGGGAGGGGGGTAAATACGCAGTATTTT. Amino acid sequence: CASSLGGRGVNTQYF.

This clonotype was seen just once. The chain links TRBV9 to TRBJ2-5; D ambiguous. Trimming cost V 0 bases and J 4 bases, with 10 bases left between them. This CDR3 is 14 amino acids long. Germline loops: CDR1 SGDLS, CDR2 YYNGEE. The CDR3, as DNA: TGTGCCAGCAGCGTAGCCGTCGCAGGAGAGACCCAGTACTTC. Its translation is CASSVAVAGETQYF. Full variable domain (missing parts from reference TRBV9 and TRBJ2-5): DSGVTQTPKHLITATGQRVTLRCSPRSGDLSVYWYQQSLDQGLQFLIQYYNGEERAKGNILERFSAQQFPDLHSELNLSSLELGDSALYFCASSVAVAGETQYFGPGTRLLVL.

Regarding this clonotype: One junction end does not reproduce the germline sequence, and a read error may be involved. V is TRBV15 and J is TRBJ2-5, with 14 nucleotides matching TRBD2. Matching the DNA end better, TRBJ2-7 makes the J call doubtful. CDR1 and CDR2 from the germline V gene are LNHNV and YYDKDF (reference sequence). This CDR3 spans 16 amino acids. CDR3 sequence: CAASRDKTSGRAEQYF. The CDR3 coding sequence is TGTGCCGCCAGCAGAGATAAGACTAGCGGGAGGGCCGAGCAGTACTTC.

The V and J genes are TRBV29-1 and TRBJ2-2; D unresolved. The CDR3 extends over 13 amino acids. Germline V CDR1 and CDR2: SQVTM, ANQGSEA. Between the trimmed V and J ends, which lost 4 bases and 4 bases, there was a span of 10 bases. Written as DNA, the CDR3 is TGCAGCGTTGGTAGGGATCTCACCGGGGAGCTGTTTTTT. Translation: CSVGRDLTGELFF.

In this sample, this clonotype turned up a few times. The V call is TRBV7-6, the J call TRBJ2-3; no definite D call. The CDR3 has 14 amino acids. The germline V gene has CDR1 SGHVS and CDR2 FNYEAQ. V lost 4 bases, J lost 2 bases, and 10 bases lay in between. DNA of the CDR3: TGTGCCAGCAGCTCAGGACCAATCACAGATACGCAGTATTTT. Translating it yields CASSSGPITDTQYF. The full variable domain, its missing parts supplied by reference TRBV7-6 and TRBJ2-3, is GAGVSQSPRYKVTKRGQDVALRCDPISGHVSLYWYRQALGQGPEFLTYFNYEAQQDKSGLPNDRFSAERPEGSISTLTIQRTEQRDSAMYRCASSSGPITDTQYFGPGTRLTVL.

The chain links TRBV9 to TRBJ1-2, with TRBD1 as a possible D gene (5 bases). Germline V lookup: CDR1 SGDLS, CDR2 YYNGEE. The CDR3 runs 15 residues. V lost 3 bases to trimming and J lost 4 bases, with 16 bases between them. This CDR3 is CASSASTDGAYGYTF. DNA of the CDR3: TGTGCCAGCAGCGCCTCAACGGATGGGGCCTATGGCTACACCTTC.

V and J are TRBV3-1 and TRBJ1-6; D not certain. The CDR3 totals 14 residues. Trimming stripped 0 bases from V and 7 bases from J, with 7 bases between. The germline V gene has CDR1 LGHDT and CDR2 YNNKEL (reference sequence). The CDR3 is CASSQDIGNSPLHF. The DNA for the CDR3 is TGTGCCAGCAGCCAAGATATTGGGAATTCACCCCTCCACTTT.

Only a few counts were recorded for this clonotype. The rearrangement uses TRBV6-1 and TRBJ1-1; 7 nucleotides align to TRBD1. The germline V gene encodes CDR1 MNHNS and CDR2 SASEGT. This CDR3 comprises 14 residues. J gave up 1 base and V 7 bases, and 6 bases lay outside the gene matches. The CDR3 sequence is CASKGAGENTEAFF. The CDR3 DNA reads as TGTGCCAGCAAGGGGGCAGGGGAGAACACTGAAGCTTTCTTT.